Below, 28 T cell receptor beta chains from the same sample are listed, as sequenced in a study of CD8+CD57+ T cells in acquired aplastic anemia. The TCR beta profiling, which covered VDJ combination and CDR3 sequence, was carried out using genomic DNA as the template. TCRdb re-called the reads with MiXCR, one entry per CDR3 protein. The sample lists 450,000 to 600,000 distinct CDR3 sequences; around 30% were seen once. Sequenced patients had shown CD8+CD57+ cell expansion by flow cytometry. Sequencing was performed on sorted CD4+, CD8+, or CD8+CD57+ T cells (not recorded which) from PBMCs. The receptors come from a human donor with aplastic anemia.

This clonotype came up a few times. V and J are TRBV27 and TRBJ1-5; a weak D match, TRBD1 (6 bases). This CDR3 is 20 amino acids long. Germline V lookup: CDR1 MNHEY, CDR2 SMNVEV (reference sequence). Trimming left V 7 bases short and J 2 bases short, with 30 bases between. The CDR3 here is CASTFTMTQGISEGNQPQHF. In DNA form, the CDR3 reads TGTGCCAGCACTTTCACGATGACGCAGGGGATCTCAGAAGGCAATCAGCCCCAGCATTTT.

This clonotype was seen many times. The chain has TRBV27 and TRBJ1-2, with D unresolved. Germline V CDR1 and CDR2: MNHEY, SMNVEV (reference sequence). The ends were cut back, 5 bases at V and 2 bases at J, with 9 bases in the middle. The length of the CDR3 is 13 residues. The CDR3 spells CASSPNGNYGYTF. CDR3 DNA: TGTGCCAGCAGTCCAAATGGGAACTATGGCTACACCTTC.

Many counts were recorded for this clonotype. The rearrangement joins TRBV7-2 to TRBJ1-5; D gene unclear. The CDR3 totals 13 residues. The germline CDR1 and CDR2 sequences are SGHTA and FQGNSA. The V gene lost 2 bases and the J gene lost 8 bases, with 10 bases spanning the gap. DNA of the CDR3: TGTGCCAGCAGCTTACAATCACGGGAGCCCCAGCATTTT. This encodes CASSLQSREPQHF. Combining the CDR3 with reference TRBV7-2 and TRBJ1-5 gives the whole variable domain GAGVSQSPSNKVTEKGKDVELRCDPISGHTALYWYRQSLGQGLEFLIYFQGNSAPDKSGLPSDRFSAERTGGSVSTLTIQRTQQEDSAVYLCASSLQSREPQHFGDGTRLSIL.

This clonotype was seen ten or more times. The chain links TRBV14 to TRBJ1-6; D may be TRBD1 (6 bases). The CDR3 length is 14 residues. The germline V and J ends were trimmed by 1 base and 10 bases, with 11 bases remaining between them. Germline V lookup: CDR1 SGHDN, CDR2 FVKESK. The CDR3 loop reads CASSQGQGYSPLHF. The CDR3 DNA is TGTGCCAGCAGCCAAGGGCAGGGGTACTCACCCCTCCACTTT.

With regard to this clonotype: A much larger clone is a single base away; this may be a read error. The chain combines TRBV2 with TRBJ2-7; D ambiguous. Between the trimmed V and J ends, which lost 5 bases and 2 bases, there was a span of 16 bases. The length of the CDR3 is 15 residues. Germline CDR1 SNHLY, CDR2 FYNNEI. For the CDR3, the DNA is TGTGCCAGCAGTAACACAATGGGCATAGCCTACGAGCAGTACTTC. Its protein product is CASSNTMGIAYEQYF.

This clonotype appeared a few times. The rearrangement links TRBV19 to TRBJ2-5, with D tentatively TRBD1 (5 bases). The CDR3 contains 15 residues. Trimming pared 5 bases from V and 5 bases from J, leaving 18 bases between. Germline V gene sequence: CDR1 LNHDA, CDR2 SQIVND (reference sequence). As DNA, the CDR3 is TGTGCCAGTAGTCTCTCGTGGGGCATGGGGGAGACCCAGTACTTC. It encodes CASSLSWGMGETQYF. Supplemented by reference TRBV19 and TRBJ2-5, the full variable domain reads DGGITQSPKYLFRKEGQNVTLSCEQNLNHDAMYWYRQDPGQGLRLIYYSQIVNDFQKGDIAEGYSVSREKKESFPLTVTSAQKNPTAFYLCASSLSWGMGETQYFGPGTRLLVL.

This chain uses TRBV18 with TRBJ1-3; D not certain. The ends were cut back, 2 bases at V and 0 bases at J, with 8 bases in the middle. Germline V gene data show CDR1 as KGHSH and CDR2 as LQKENI. The CDR3 is 15 residues long. The CDR3 sequence is CASSPGGSSGNTIYF. For the CDR3, the DNA is TGTGCCAGCTCACCAGGTGGCAGCTCTGGAAACACCATATATTTT.

Concerning this clonotype: The missing conserved phenylalanine or tryptophan at the end of this CDR3 makes a read error likely. This chain connects TRBV9 to TRBJ2-2; D not certain. CDR3 length: 15 residues. Germline CDR1 and CDR2: SGDLS and YYNGEE. The CDR3 sequence: CASSVEAANTGELFS. Written as DNA, the CDR3 is TGTGCCAGCAGCGTAGAGGCAGCGAACACTGGGGAGCTGTTTTCT.

Here the CDR3 DNA reads TGTGCCAGCAGTGAAGCCGGGTCTGGTACTGAAGCTTTCTTT. Translating gives CASSEAGSGTEAFF. The chain has TRBV25-1 and TRBJ1-1; no reliable D call. The CDR3 is made up of 14 amino acids. V was clipped by 2 bases and J by 5 bases, with 12 bases between them. The germline CDR1 and CDR2 sequences are MGHDK and SYGVNS.

The rearrangement joins TRBV11-2 to TRBJ2-1; D call uncertain. Per germline, CDR1 SGHAT and CDR2 FQNNGV. The V end was cut by 5 bases, the J end by 7 bases, with 15 bases between. CDR3 size: 14 residues. CDR3 loop: CASSLEVGKNEQFF. For the CDR3, the DNA is TGTGCCAGCAGCCTCGAGGTAGGGAAAAATGAGCAGTTCTTC.

About this clonotype: This may arise from a read error, as a much more abundant clone is one base away. V is TRBV20-1 and J is TRBJ1-2, with D possibly TRBD1 on 5 matching bases. CDR3 length: 12 amino acids. Germline-derived CDR1 and CDR2 are DFQATT and SNEGSKA (reference sequence). CDR3 region: CGASGGNYGYTF. The CDR3 DNA follows: TGCGGTGCTAGTGGGGGTAACTATGGCTACACCTTC.

As regards this clonotype: With a much larger clone just one base away, this may be a read error. The gene calls are TRBV19 and TRBJ2-3, with 7 bases matching TRBD2. The CDR3 spans 14 residues. In germline, CDR1 is LNHDA, CDR2 SQIVND (reference sequence). J gave up 8 bases and V 7 bases, and 12 bases lay outside the gene matches. CDR3 nucleotides: TGTGCCAGTAATATGGCGGGGGTGCAACCTACGCAGTATTTT. This codes for CASNMAGVQPTQYF.

This chain links TRBV11-2 with TRBJ2-7; 10 bases align to TRBD1. After removal of 5 bases from V and 7 bases from J, the junction contained 11 bases not matched to a gene. The CDR3 length is 15 residues. Germline assignment: CDR1 SGHAT and CDR2 FQNNGV. CDR3 protein: CASSGSGTGVDEQYF. CDR3 in DNA: TGTGCCAGCAGCGGATCCGGGACAGGGGTAGATGAGCAGTACTTC.

This clonotype was counted between two and nine times. This sequence joins TRBV20-1 and TRBJ1-5; D unclear. Looked up from germline, CDR1 is DFQATT and CDR2 is SNEGSKA (reference sequence). The CDR3 runs to 14 residues. Trimming cost V 5 bases and J 0 bases, with 11 bases left between them. The CDR3 region is CSALDSFSNQPQHF. In DNA, the CDR3 is TGCAGTGCTCTAGACTCCTTTAGCAATCAGCCCCAGCATTTT.

V usage is TRBV4-2 and J usage is TRBJ2-1, with D possibly TRBD2 on 5 matching bases. The CDR3 is 15 residues long. Looked up from germline, CDR1 is LGHNA and CDR2 is YNFKEQ. V was pared by 0 bases and J by 10 bases, with 16 bases between. The CDR3 is CASSQEARGLVEQFF. The DNA for the CDR3 is TGTGCCAGCAGCCAAGAGGCTAGAGGGCTCGTGGAGCAGTTCTTC.

CDR3 region: CAWATGSGNQPQHF. The CDR3, as DNA: TGTGCCTGGGCAACAGGGTCGGGCAATCAGCCCCAGCATTTT. The chain carries TRBV19 and TRBJ1-5; perhaps TRBD1 as D (6 bases). The CDR3 has 14 residues. The ends were cut back, 11 bases at V and 2 bases at J, with 16 bases in the middle. Germline-derived CDR1 and CDR2 are LNHDA and SQIVND (reference sequence).

The chain combines TRBV4-1 with TRBJ1-2; 9 positions match TRBD1. Trimming took 3 bases from V and 4 from J; bases not matched to a gene: 15. The CDR3 loop spans 18 amino acids. Germline CDR1 MGHRA, CDR2 YSYEKL. CDR3 residues: CASSHPWGQGSSGYGYTF. In DNA form, the CDR3 reads TGCGCCAGCAGCCACCCGTGGGGACAGGGATCTTCCGGCTATGGCTACACCTTC.

This clonotype was counted at least ten times. The chain recombines TRBV19 with TRBJ2-2; D ambiguous. Germline V gene data show CDR1 as LNHDA and CDR2 as SQIVND (reference sequence). The CDR3 is made up of 12 amino acids. V was pared by 3 bases and J by 6 bases, with 5 bases between. The CDR3 here is CASSIVAGELFF. The CDR3 DNA is TGTGCCAGTAGTATTGTCGCCGGGGAGCTGTTTTTT. The full variable domain, completed using reference TRBV19 and TRBJ2-2, is DGGITQSPKYLFRKEGQNVTLSCEQNLNHDAMYWYRQDPGQGLRLIYYSQIVNDFQKGDIAEGYSVSREKKESFPLTVTSAQKNPTAFYLCASSIVAGELFFGEGSRLTVL.

The chain couples TRBV27 to TRBJ2-2, with 11 bases matching TRBD1. The CDR3 length is 15 residues. Trimming took 4 bases from V and 6 from J; bases not matched to a gene: 4. The germline V gene encodes CDR1 MNHEY and CDR2 SMNVEV (reference sequence). The CDR3: CASSYGQGAAGELFF. DNA for the CDR3: TGTGCCAGCAGTTACGGACAGGGGGCGGCCGGGGAGCTGTTTTTT.

Only a few counts were recorded for this clonotype. The rearrangement joins TRBV5-1 to TRBJ1-1; tentative D call: TRBD1 (6 bases). Trimming took off 4 bases at V and 0 bases at J, with 13 bases between the two ends. There are 15 residues in the CDR3. Germline lookup yields CDR1 SGHRS and CDR2 YFSETQ. CDR3 protein: CASSTMDSLNTEAFF. The CDR3 DNA follows: TGCGCCAGCAGCACCATGGACAGCTTGAACACTGAAGCTTTCTTT.

This clonotype was seen more than once but under ten times. The chain links TRBV12-3 or TRBV12-4 to TRBJ2-5, with 7 positions matching TRBD2. V was pared by 7 bases and J by 2 bases, with 16 bases of the junction left unmatched. The CDR3 loop spans 17 amino acids. This CDR3 reads CASTIDLAGAGQETQYF. Here the CDR3 DNA reads TGTGCCAGCACCATAGACTTGGCGGGAGCAGGGCAAGAGACCCAGTACTTC.

This clonotype showed up just a few times. V usage is TRBV3-1 and J usage is TRBJ1-6; D possibly corresponds to TRBD1 (5 bases). The CDR3 runs to 16 residues. Trimming removed 4 bases at V and 6 bases at J, with 16 bases between. CDR1 and CDR2 from the germline V gene are LGHDT and YNNKEL (reference sequence). The CDR3 here is CASSPLAGVGNSPLHF. The CDR3 bases are TGTGCCAGCAGCCCCCTTGCGGGGGTCGGTAATTCACCCCTCCACTTT.

This rearrangement joins TRBV12-3 or TRBV12-4 to TRBJ2-2; 7 bases are a match to TRBD1. The CDR3 has 15 residues. The junction had 3 bases not matched to a gene; V was cut back by 1 base and J by 4 bases. Written as DNA, the CDR3 is TGTGCCAGCAGTTTAGGGACAGGCTTCACCGGGGAGCTGTTTTTT. Encoded protein: CASSLGTGFTGELFF.

This clonotype was counted at least ten times. The gene calls are TRBV5-1 and TRBJ1-6; TRBD1 agrees at 8 bases. The junction had 4 bases not matched to a gene; V was cut back by 3 bases and J by 8 bases. This CDR3 spans 14 amino acids. Germline V gene data show CDR1 as SGHRS and CDR2 as YFSETQ. The CDR3 protein is CASSSGQDYSPLHF. In DNA, the CDR3 is TGCGCCAGCAGCTCGGGACAGGATTATTCACCCCTCCACTTT.

The chain combines TRBV13 with TRBJ2-7; a possible D gene is TRBD2 (6 bases). The V gene lost 2 bases and the J gene lost 3 bases, with 11 bases spanning the gap. Germline V gene data show CDR1 as PRHDT and CDR2 as FYEKMQ (reference sequence). This CDR3 is 14 amino acids long. The CDR3 nucleotides read TGTGCCAGCAGCTTACTAGGCGGGGACTACGAGCAGTACTTC. Encoded protein: CASSLLGGDYEQYF.

As for this clonotype: The junction departs from the called germline gene at one end, perhaps through a read error. V and J are TRBV12-3 or TRBV12-4 and TRBJ2-7; D is ambiguous. The CDR3 is 13 residues long. The CDR3 sequence is CASSFGSTYGQYF. In DNA form, the CDR3 reads TGTGCCAGCAGTTTTGGAAGCACCTACGGGCAGTACTTC.

This clonotype was counted at least ten times. This chain joins TRBV24-1 and TRBJ2-3, with D possibly TRBD1 on 6 matching bases. The V end lost 5 bases, the J end lost 2 bases, and 13 bases lay between the germline ends. Germline V gene sequence: CDR1 KGHDR, CDR2 SFDVKD. CDR3 length equals 15 residues. The CDR3 protein is CATSASQGYTDTQYF. The DNA for the CDR3 is TGTGCCACCAGTGCTTCACAGGGATACACAGATACGCAGTATTTT.

In its sample, this clonotype was seen many times. J is TRBJ2-7 and V is TRBV20-1, with 9 bases fitting TRBD2. The germline gives CDR1 DFQATT, CDR2 SNEGSKA (reference sequence). V was clipped by 4 bases and J by 3 bases; unmatched bases: 7. CDR3 length: 14 amino acids. The CDR3 nucleotides are TGCAGTGCTACAGGACTAGCGCCTGGCTACGAGCAGTACTTC. It encodes CSATGLAPGYEQYF.